The rows below give T cell receptor beta chains drawn from one sample of a study of early T cells in non-severe SARS-CoV-2 infection. TCRdb reanalysed the 5' RACE reads using MiXCR and keeps one entry per CDR3 protein. The sample yields 57,000 or so distinct CDR3 sequences, around an eighth seen once. The sequenced sample consisted of whole blood. Source of these receptors: an adult who was a healthcare worker with PCR-confirmed SARS-CoV-2 infection or an uninfected control (not recorded which). Both conserved end residues are part of each CDR3. A D gene is named only where the DNA matches it firmly. Not every row has a clone size; where given, it reads once, few, many or a size class.

v_call	clone_size	j_call	d_call	cdr3_aa	cdr3_nt
TRBV7-2	many	TRBJ1-4	NA	CASSLVAQNEKLFF	TGTGCCAGCAGCTTAGTGGCACAGAATGAAAAACTGTTTTTT
TRBV5-1	NA	TRBJ1-2	NA	CASSLWSENYGYTF	TGCGCCAGCAGCTTGTGGTCGGAAAACTATGGCTACACCTTC
TRBV9	NA	TRBJ2-5	NA	CASSSWDAGSETQYF	TGTGCCAGCAGCTCGTGGGACGCCGGCTCGGAGACCCAGTACTTC
TRBV29-1	NA	TRBJ1-2	NA	CSGYDTYGYTF	TGCAGCGGTTACGACACCTATGGCTACACCTTC
TRBV7-2	few	TRBJ2-2	NA	CASRQRQDYSRELFF	TGTGCCAGCAGACAACGGCAAGACTACAGCCGGGAGCTGTTTTTT
TRBV3-1	many	TRBJ1-1	TRBD1	CASSQDRQGAFF	TGTGCCAGCAGCCAAGATAGACAGGGAGCTTTCTTT
TRBV5-8	many	TRBJ1-2	NA	CASSLDAYGYTF	TGTGCCAGCAGCTTGGACGCTTATGGCTACACCTTC
TRBV5-6	few	TRBJ1-1	NA	CASSPGRWRSTEAFF	TGTGCCAGCAGCCCGGGACGGTGGAGATCCACTGAAGCTTTCTTT
TRBV10-3	NA	TRBJ1-4	TRBD1	CATSTGTFEKLFF	TGTGCCACCTCGACAGGGACCTTCGAAAAACTGTTTTTT
TRBV3-1	few	TRBJ1-5	TRBD1	CASSPGTGDQPQHF	TGTGCCAGCAGCCCTGGGACAGGGGATCAGCCCCAGCATTTT
TRBV24-1	few	TRBJ2-7	NA	CATSDNRAGGYEQYF	TGTGCCACCAGTGATAACCGGGCCGGAGGCTACGAGCAGTACTTC
TRBV7-6	few	TRBJ2-3	TRBD2	CASSRHLAGGSTDTQYF	TGTGCCAGCAGCCGCCATCTAGCGGGAGGTAGCACAGATACGCAGTATTTT
TRBV29-1	many	TRBJ1-3	NA	CSVESTGNTIYF	TGCAGCGTTGAGAGTACTGGAAACACCATATATTTT
TRBV29-1	few	TRBJ1-3	NA	CSARLMAGNTIYF	TGCAGCGCCCGTTTGATGGCTGGAAACACCATATATTTT
TRBV27	few	TRBJ2-1	TRBD2	CATLTSGRIPYNEQFF	TGTGCCACCCTGACTAGCGGACGGATACCTTACAATGAGCAGTTCTTC
TRBV9	many	TRBJ2-3	NA	CASSVRRQSTDTQYF	TGTGCCAGCAGCGTACGGAGGCAGAGCACAGATACGCAGTATTTT
TRBV7-9	many	TRBJ2-5	TRBD2	CASSTSWRGARETQYF	TGTGCCAGCAGCACGTCCTGGCGGGGGGCCCGGGAGACCCAGTACTTC
TRBV6-5	few	TRBJ2-3	NA	CASSYSLQATDTQYF	TGTGCCAGCAGTTACTCATTACAGGCGACAGATACGCAGTATTTT
TRBV7-9	many	TRBJ1-1	NA	CASSLNTEAFF	TGTGCCAGCAGCCTGAACACTGAAGCTTTCTTT
TRBV12-3/TRBV12-4	few	TRBJ2-1	NA	CASSPLGMASSYNEQFF	TGTGCCAGCAGCCCTCTCGGTATGGCGAGCTCCTACAATGAGCAGTTCTTC
TRBV9	many	TRBJ1-3	NA	CASSVEYSSGNTIYF	TGTGCCAGCAGCGTAGAGTACAGCTCTGGAAACACCATATATTTT
TRBV3-1	many	TRBJ1-1	NA	CASSQGESGGHAFF	TGTGCCAGCAGCCAAGGAGAAAGCGGGGGGCACGCTTTCTTT
TRBV30	few	TRBJ2-1	NA	CAWNDAIYNEQFF	TGTGCCTGGAATGACGCAATATACAATGAGCAGTTCTTC
TRBV2	few	TRBJ2-3	NA	CASSEQGRKDTQYF	TGTGCCAGCAGTGAGCAGGGGAGAAAAGATACGCAGTATTTT
TRBV3-1	few	TRBJ1-5	TRBD1	CASSLGTASQPQHF	TGTGCCAGCAGCCTTGGGACAGCCTCTCAGCCCCAGCATTTT
TRBV29-1	NA	TRBJ1-3	NA	CSVAERGNTIYF	TGCAGCGTTGCTGAGAGGGGAAACACCATATATTTT
TRBV2	few	TRBJ2-3	TRBD2	CARTAGGSTDTQYF	TGTGCCAGGACGGCGGGGGGTAGCACAGATACGCAGTATTTT
TRBV27	many	TRBJ2-7	TRBD2	CASSLLLAGGPYEQYF	TGTGCCAGCAGTTTATTACTAGCGGGAGGCCCCTACGAGCAGTACTTC